The rows below give T cell receptor beta chains drawn from one sample of a study of T cell changes during pregnancy in multiple sclerosis. The method was immunoSEQ multiplex PCR; TCRdb's version includes in-frame clones alone and lacks a portion of them. The table lists tens of thousands of clones, roughly 89% of them singletons. The specimen was peripheral blood from another person, used as feeder cells. The receptors originated from a human donor whose cells served as feeder cells for cultures in a pregnancy study. Each CDR3 is given with its conserved first and last residue.

cdr3_length v_call cdr3_aa
17 TRBV19 CASSLDGRSSGANVLTF
16 TRBV5-1 CASSGGPRDSGNTIYF
16 TRBV7-7 CASSLGVGRSTDTQYF
14 TRBV19 CASRLSREPYEQYF
13 TRBV6-1 CASSEPGNTEAFF
15 TRBV4-2 CASSLRVMSGYEQYF
15 TRBV6-5 CASRVTTGGGQPQHF
13 TRBV19 CASSLDRAYEQFF
14 TRBV27 CASSWSRAGNTIYF
16 TRBV7-9 CASSFGLAGGTETQYF
12 TRBV29-1 CSGKKLNTEAFF
13 TRBV18 CASSARGSYEQYF
14 TRBV7-3 CASSLRGAWGTQYF
13 TRBV27 CASSFEGWHEQFF
14 TRBV10-3 CAISNHSSNQPQHF
14 TRBV4-3 CASSQVGQANEQYF